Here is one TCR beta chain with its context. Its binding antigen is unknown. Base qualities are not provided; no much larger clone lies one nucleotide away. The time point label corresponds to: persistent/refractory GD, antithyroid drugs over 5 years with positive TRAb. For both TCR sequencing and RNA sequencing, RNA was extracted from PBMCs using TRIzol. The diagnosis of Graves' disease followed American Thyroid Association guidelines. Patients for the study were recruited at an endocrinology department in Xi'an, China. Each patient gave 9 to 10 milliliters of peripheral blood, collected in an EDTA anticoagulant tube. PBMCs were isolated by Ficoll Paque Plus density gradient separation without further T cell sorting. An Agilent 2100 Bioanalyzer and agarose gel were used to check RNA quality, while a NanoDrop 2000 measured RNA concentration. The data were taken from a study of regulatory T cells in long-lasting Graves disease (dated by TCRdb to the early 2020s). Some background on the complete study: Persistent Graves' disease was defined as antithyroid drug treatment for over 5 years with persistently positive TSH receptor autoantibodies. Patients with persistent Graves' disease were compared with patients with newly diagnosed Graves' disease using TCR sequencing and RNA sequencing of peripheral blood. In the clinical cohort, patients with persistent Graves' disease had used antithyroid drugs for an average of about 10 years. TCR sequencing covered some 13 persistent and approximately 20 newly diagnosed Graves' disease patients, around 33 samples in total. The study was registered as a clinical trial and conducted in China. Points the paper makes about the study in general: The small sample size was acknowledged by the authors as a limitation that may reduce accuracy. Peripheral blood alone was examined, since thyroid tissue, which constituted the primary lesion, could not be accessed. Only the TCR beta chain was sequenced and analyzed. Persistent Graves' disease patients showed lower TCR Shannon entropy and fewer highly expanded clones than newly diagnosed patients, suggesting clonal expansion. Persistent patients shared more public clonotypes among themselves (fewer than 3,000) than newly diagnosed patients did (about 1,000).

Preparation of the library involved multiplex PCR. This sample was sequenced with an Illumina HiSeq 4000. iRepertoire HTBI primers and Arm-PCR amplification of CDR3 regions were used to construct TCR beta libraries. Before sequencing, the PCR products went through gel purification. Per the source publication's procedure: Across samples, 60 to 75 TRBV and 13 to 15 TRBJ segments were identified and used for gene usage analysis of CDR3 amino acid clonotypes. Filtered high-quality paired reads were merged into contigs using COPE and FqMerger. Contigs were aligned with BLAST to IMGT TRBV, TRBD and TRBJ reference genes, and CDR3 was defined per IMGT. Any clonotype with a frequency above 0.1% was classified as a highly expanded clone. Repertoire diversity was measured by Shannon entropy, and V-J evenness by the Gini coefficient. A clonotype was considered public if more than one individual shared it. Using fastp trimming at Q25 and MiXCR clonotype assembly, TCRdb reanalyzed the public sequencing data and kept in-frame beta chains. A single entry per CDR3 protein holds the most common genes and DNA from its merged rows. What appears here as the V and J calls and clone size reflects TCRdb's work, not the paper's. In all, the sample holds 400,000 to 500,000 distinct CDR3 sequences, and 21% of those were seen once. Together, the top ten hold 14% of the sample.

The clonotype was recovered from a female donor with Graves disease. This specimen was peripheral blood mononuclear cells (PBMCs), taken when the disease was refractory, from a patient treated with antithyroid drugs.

The CDR3 corresponds to CASSSPKEAYEQYF. The nucleotide sequence is TGTGCCAGCAGCTCGCCAAAGGAGGCCTACGAGCAGTACTTC. The rearrangement combines TRBV7-2 with TRBJ2-7; D gene: possibly TRBD2, on 5 matching bases. V sheds 4 bases and J sheds 2 bases, leaving 12 bases between their ends. CDR3 length: 14 amino acids, cysteine to phenylalanine. Just CDR3 DNA is preserved here, 42 bases in frame from base 1. The CDR1 and CDR2 encoded by the germline V gene are SGHTA and FQGNSA.